These T cell receptor beta chains were read from a single sample in a study of blood T cell repertoires in COVID-19. Some clones are missing from TCRdb's copy, which holds only in-frame ones; the method was immunoSEQ multiplex PCR. The table lists 150,000 to 200,000 clones, 85% of them singletons, with about 3% in the top ten. The sample comprised peripheral blood. The receptor source for this set is a human donor with acute or convalescent COVID-19. The donor label of this sample is uncertain. The CDR3 runs from the conserved cysteine through the conserved F or W. The D gene is left open where the match is weak. Only part of the rows carry a size: once, few, many, or a class if the clone is expanded.

cdr3_aa cdr3_nt cdr3_length v_call clone_size j_call d_call
CASSPHRANYGYTF TGTGCCAGCAGCCCCCACAGGGCTAACTATGGCTACACCTTC 14 TRBV9 - TRBJ1-2 -
CAASRGGYYEQYF TGTGCCGCAAGCCGGGGGGGTTACTACGAGCAGTACTTC 13 TRBV10-3 - TRBJ2-7 TRBD2
CASSYPHKRERAYDNEQFF TGTGCCAGCAGTTACCCCCACAAAAGGGAGAGGGCCTATGATAATGAGCAGTTCTTC 19 TRBV6-2/TRBV6-3 - TRBJ2-1 -
CAWSLPGGGNYGYTF TGTGCCTGGTCCCTTCCGGGGGGTGGGAACTATGGCTACACCTTC 15 TRBV30 - TRBJ1-2 -
CASRWTGKDEGYTF TGTGCCAGCCGCTGGACCGGGAAAGATGAAGGCTACACCTTC 14 TRBV3-1/TRBV3-2 - TRBJ1-2 -
CASSIRPGQSFYNEQFF TGTGCCAGCAGTATTCGACCGGGACAGAGTTTTTACAATGAGCAGTTCTTC 17 TRBV9 - TRBJ2-1 TRBD1
CASSLPDRVHEQYF TGTGCCAGCAGCCTGCCGGACAGGGTCCACGAGCAGTACTTC 14 TRBV3-1/TRBV3-2 - TRBJ2-7 TRBD1
CAGRQALGGYTF TGTGCCGGGAGACAGGCCTTGGGTGGCTACACCTTC 12 TRBV28 - TRBJ1-2 -
CASSLAGTGDGNTIYF TGTGCCAGCAGCTTAGCGGGGACAGGGGATGGAAACACCATATATTTT 16 TRBV13 - TRBJ1-3 TRBD1
CASWGGQNTEAFF TGTGCCAGCTGGGGGGGTCAGAACACTGAAGCTTTCTTT 13 TRBV6-5 - TRBJ1-1 -
CASSTGLQETQYF TGTGCCAGCAGCACGGGTCTCCAAGAGACCCAGTACTTC 13 TRBV6-5 - TRBJ2-5 -
CASRGTGSSYNSPLHF TGTGCCAGCAGGGGGACAGGTAGCTCCTATAATTCACCCCTCCACTTT 16 TRBV2 - TRBJ1-6 TRBD1
CASSLAHRSTDTQYF TGCGCCAGCAGCTTGGCCCACAGATCCACAGATACGCAGTATTTT 15 TRBV5-1 - TRBJ2-3 -
CASRSLGAGDLQETQYF TGTGCCAGCAGATCCCTTGGAGCGGGGGACCTGCAAGAGACCCAGTACTTC 17 TRBV7-8 once TRBJ2-5 TRBD2
CASSQGVKTEAFF TGTGCCAGCTCACAGGGGGTAAAAACTGAAGCTTTCTTT 13 TRBV18 once TRBJ1-1 -
CASSTGGWGTYNSPLHF TGTGCCAGCAGCACCGGGGGGTGGGGGACCTATAATTCACCCCTCCACTTT 17 TRBV7-2 once TRBJ1-6 -
CATRSQGNYGYTF TGTGCCACAAGGAGTCAGGGGAACTATGGCTACACCTTC 13 TRBV10-3 - TRBJ1-2 -
CASSDPGFGNTIYF TGTGCCAGCAGTGACCCGGGATTTGGAAACACCATATATTTT 14 TRBV6-1 - TRBJ1-3 -